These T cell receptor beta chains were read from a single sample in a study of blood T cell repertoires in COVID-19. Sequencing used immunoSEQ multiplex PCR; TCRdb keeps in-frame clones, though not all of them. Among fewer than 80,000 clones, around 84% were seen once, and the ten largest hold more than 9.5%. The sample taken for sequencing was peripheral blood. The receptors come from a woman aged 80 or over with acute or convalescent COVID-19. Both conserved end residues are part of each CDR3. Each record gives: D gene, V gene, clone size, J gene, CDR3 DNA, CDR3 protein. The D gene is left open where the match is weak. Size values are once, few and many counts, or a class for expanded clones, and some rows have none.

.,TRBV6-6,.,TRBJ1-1,TGTGCCAGCAGTTCCAGGGATTCGGGGAACACTGAAGCTTTCTTT,CASSSRDSGNTEAFF
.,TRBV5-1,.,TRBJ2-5,TGCGCCAGCAGCCGAGCCCGAAACCAAGAGACCCAGTACTTC,CASSRARNQETQYF
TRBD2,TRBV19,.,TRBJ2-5,TGTGCCAGTAGTATAGGGTCCTCGGGACTAGCGGGGCTGGAGACCCAGTACTTC,CASSIGSSGLAGLETQYF
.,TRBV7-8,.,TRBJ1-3,TGTGCCAGCAGCTTAGCGTGGTTGAGCTCTGGAAACACCATATATTTT,CASSLAWLSSGNTIYF
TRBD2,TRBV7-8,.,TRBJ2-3,TGTGCCAGCAGCTTAGCGGAGCGGGGGCGCGATACGCAGTATTTT,CASSLAERGRDTQYF
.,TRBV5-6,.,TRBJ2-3,TGTGCCAGCAGCCGTCTACTTCTAGCCGAGGGAGATACGCAGTATTTT,CASSRLLLAEGDTQYF
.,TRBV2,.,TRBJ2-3,TGTGCCAGCAGTGAGCGGAGACCTAGCACAGATACGCAGTATTTT,CASSERRPSTDTQYF
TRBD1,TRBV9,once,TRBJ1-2,TGTGCCAGCAGCCTCCGGGACAGGGGGCTTGAGGGCTACACCTTC,CASSLRDRGLEGYTF
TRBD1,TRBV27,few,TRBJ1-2,TGTGCCAGCAGTGAAGCCGGGACAGGAACCAACTATGGCTACACCTTC,CASSEAGTGTNYGYTF
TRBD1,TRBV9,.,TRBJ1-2,TGTGCCAGCAGCCTTTCGACAGGGGCCGCGGGCGGCTACACCTTC,CASSLSTGAAGGYTF
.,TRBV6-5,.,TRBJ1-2,TGTGCCAGCTCGCGTTCCCCAGACTCGGCTGGCTACACCTTC,CASSRSPDSAGYTF
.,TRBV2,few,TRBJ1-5,TGTGCCAGCAGTGAGAAGGAGCGAGGGGTTACTGGGCGGGGTAGGAGCAATCAGCCCCAGCATTTT,CASSEKERGVTGRGRSNQPQHF
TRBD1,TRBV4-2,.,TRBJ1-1,TGTGCCAGCAGCCATCACAGGGGTGGGGACACTGAAGCTTTCTTT,CASSHHRGGDTEAFF
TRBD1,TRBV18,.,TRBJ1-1,TGTGCCAGCTCATCCGGACAGGGACGAAAGTCTGAAGCTTTCTTT,CASSSGQGRKSEAFF
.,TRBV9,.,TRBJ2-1,TGTGCCAGCAGCGAACAGTACGAGCAGTTCTTC,CASSEQYEQFF
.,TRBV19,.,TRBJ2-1,TGTGCCAGTAGTGGGCCTCATACCGTACAGGGTGAGCAGTTCTTC,CASSGPHTVQGEQFF
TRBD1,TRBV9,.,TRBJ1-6,TGTGCCAGCAGCGTAGCGACAGGGAATTATAATTCACCCCTCCACTTT,CASSVATGNYNSPLHF
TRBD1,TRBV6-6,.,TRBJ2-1,TGTGCCAGCAGTTACGGGACAGGGGAGAATGAGCAGTTCTTC,CASSYGTGENEQFF
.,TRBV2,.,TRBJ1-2,TGTGCCAGCAGTGTAAGGGGCGGGGACTATGGCTACACCTTC,CASSVRGGDYGYTF
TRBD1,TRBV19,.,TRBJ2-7,TGTGCCAGTAGTAGACCGGGACAGGTCTTCTACGAGCAGTACTTC,CASSRPGQVFYEQYF
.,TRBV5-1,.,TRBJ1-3,TGCGCCAGCAGCTTGTCAGGACAGAATACTGGAAACACCATATATTTT,CASSLSGQNTGNTIYF
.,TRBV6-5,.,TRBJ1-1,TGTGCCAGCAGTTACGGGGCAGATGAAGCTTTCTTT,CASSYGADEAFF
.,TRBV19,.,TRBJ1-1,TGTGCCAGTAGGCAGGGGCGGTACACTGAAGCTTTCTTT,CASRQGRYTEAFF
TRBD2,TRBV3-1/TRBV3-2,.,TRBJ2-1,TGTGCCAGCAGCCAAGGACTAGCGGGGGGCCTGTACAATGAGCAGTTCTTC,CASSQGLAGGLYNEQFF
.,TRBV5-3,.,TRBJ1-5,TGTGCCAGAAGCCTAAATCTCCGGGACTCCAAACTCCCGAGTCAGCCCCAGCATTTT,CARSLNLRDSKLPSQPQHF
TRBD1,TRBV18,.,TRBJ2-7,TGTGCCAGCTCAAAAGGGACAGGGGGTTTCTACGAGCAGTACTTC,CASSKGTGGFYEQYF
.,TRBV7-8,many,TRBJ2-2,TGTGCCAGCAGGTGGGGCTTCACCGGGGAGCTGTTTTTT,CASRWGFTGELFF
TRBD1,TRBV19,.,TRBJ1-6,TGTGCCAGTAGCCGGACCCAGGGGGATTCACCCCTCCACTTT,CASSRTQGDSPLHF
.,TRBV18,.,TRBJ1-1,TGTGCCAGCTCACCAGTACGGGAACGGGGGGGCACTGAAGCTTTCTTT,CASSPVRERGGTEAFF